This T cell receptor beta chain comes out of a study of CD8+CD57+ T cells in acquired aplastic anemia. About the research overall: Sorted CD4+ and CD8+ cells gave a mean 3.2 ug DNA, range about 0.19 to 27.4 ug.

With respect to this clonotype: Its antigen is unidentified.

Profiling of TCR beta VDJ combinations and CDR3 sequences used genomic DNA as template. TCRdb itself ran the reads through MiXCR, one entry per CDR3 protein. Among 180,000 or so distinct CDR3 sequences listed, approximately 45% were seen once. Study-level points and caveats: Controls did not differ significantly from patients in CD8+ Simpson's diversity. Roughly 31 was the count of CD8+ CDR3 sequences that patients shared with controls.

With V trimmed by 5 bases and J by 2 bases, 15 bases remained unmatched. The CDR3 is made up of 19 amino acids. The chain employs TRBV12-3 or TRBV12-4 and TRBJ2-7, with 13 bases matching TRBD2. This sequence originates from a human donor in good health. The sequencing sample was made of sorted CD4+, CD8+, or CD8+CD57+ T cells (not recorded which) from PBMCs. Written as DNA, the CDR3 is TGTGCCAGCAGTCTCAACAGACTAGCGGGAGGTTCCCGAGCCTACGAGCAGTACTTC. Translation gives CASSLNRLAGGSRAYEQYF.